This T cell receptor beta chain was sequenced for a study of blood T cell repertoires in COVID-19. Authors' data handling: Researchers report that nucleated cell counts were estimated from reference gene primer amplification. The assay was immunoSEQ multiplex PCR, and TCRdb's table has in-frame clones only and misses some. D and trimming come from the DNA, and the V and J calls and clone size come from that table. The sample yields 200,000 or so clones, around four fifths seen once. Trimming cost V 0 bases and J 3 bases; bases outside gene matches: 4. CDR1 is SGHNT, CDR2 YENEEA, per germline. This CDR3 contains 16 residues.

The rearrangement uses TRBV11-3 and TRBJ2-3; TRBD2 matches at 9 bases. This TCR was sampled from a human donor with acute or convalescent COVID-19. The donor label of this sample is uncertain. The sequenced sample was peripheral blood. In nucleotides, the CDR3 is TGTGCCAGCAGCTTAGAGGGCGGACTAGCGACAGATACGCAGTATTTT. This gives the protein CASSLEGGLATDTQYF.